This T cell receptor (beta chain) stems from a study of CD8+ T cells in alopecia areata. cDNA reverse transcribed from extracted RNA served as the sequencing template. Method: immunoSEQ multiplex PCR; TCRdb's copy keeps in-frame clones and lacks some. The data contain approximately 58,000 clones, 44% of them singletons. General study findings and limits: The study found higher clonality in lesional than normal scalp, especially in alopecia totalis/universalis. Besides other cells, scalp samples also yield sequences of resident alphabeta T cells from normal skin.

Of note for this clone: Its antigen is currently unknown.

The CDR3 is 11 amino acids. From germline, CDR1 is MNHNY and CDR2 SVGAGI (reference sequence). V lost 5 bases and J 7 bases, leaving 9 bases between the germline ends. Those with alopecia areata gave lesional scalp punch biopsies and peripheral blood. PBMCs provided sorted CD4+ and CD8+ T cells. Sample: NKG2D-low CD8+ T cells sorted from blood. The clonotype originates from a human donor with alopecia areata. The J gene is TRBJ2-7, the V gene TRBV6-6; D not resolved. Written as DNA, the CDR3 is TGTGCCAGCAGTCTGAACCGTGAGCAGTACTTC. Residues: CASSLNREQYF.